The 21 T cell receptor beta chains below all came from one sample that was sequenced in a study of blood T cell repertoires in COVID-19. Some clones are missing from TCRdb's copy, which holds only in-frame ones; the method was immunoSEQ multiplex PCR. The sample consists of approximately 210,000 clones, roughly nine tenths of them appearing once. The sequenced sample was peripheral blood. Source of these receptors: a middle-aged man with acute or convalescent COVID-19.

This clone was seen just once. The chain has TRBV7-2 and TRBJ2-2; D is perhaps TRBD1 (6 bases). Germline values: CDR1 SGHTA, CDR2 FQGNSA. This CDR3 region has 16 residues. Trimming took off 8 bases at V and 0 bases at J, with 16 bases between the two ends. The chain's CDR3 is CASGGQVATNTGELFF. Written as DNA, the CDR3 is TGTGCCAGCGGGGGCCAGGTCGCCACGAACACCGGGGAGCTGTTTTTT.

This sequence joins TRBV10-1 and TRBJ2-7; D may be TRBD1 (7 bases). V lost 8 bases and J lost 5, with 19 bases in between. The V gene's germline CDR1 is WNHNN and CDR2 SYGVQD (reference sequence). CDR3 size: 14 residues. The CDR3 sequence is CASVKTGRIDEQYF. In DNA form, the CDR3 reads TGCGCCAGCGTTAAGACAGGGAGGATTGACGAGCAGTACTTC.

The chain recombines TRBV5-4 with TRBJ2-3, with D maybe TRBD2 (6 bases). The ends were cut back, 0 bases at V and 4 bases at J, with 18 bases in the middle. This CDR3 region has 17 residues. The V gene's germline CDR1 is SGHNT and CDR2 YYREEE (reference sequence). The CDR3 sequence: CASSLDRSSALPDTQYF. CDR3 coding DNA: TGTGCCAGCAGCTTGGATCGGTCTAGCGCACTCCCAGATACGCAGTATTTT.

The CDR3 nucleotides are TGTGCCAGCAGTTCCGAGGCGGAGAGGAGCGCCTACGAGCAGTACTTC. Its protein product is CASSSEAERSAYEQYF. The genes are TRBV27 and TRBJ2-7; D is unresolved. CDR3 length equals 16 residues. Trimming left V 4 bases short and J 2 bases short, with 18 bases between. Per germline, CDR1 MNHEY and CDR2 SMNVEV (reference sequence).

This clone was detected only a few times. V usage is TRBV19 and J usage is TRBJ2-1, with TRBD1 matching over 7 bases. The CDR3 totals 13 residues. The germline gives CDR1 LNHDA, CDR2 SQIVND (reference sequence). Germline trimming cut 7 bases from V and 1 base from J; bases unmatched to any gene: 1. CDR3 sequence (DNA): TGTGCCAGTACCAGGGGGTCCTACAATGAGCAGTTCTTC. Translation: CASTRGSYNEQFF.

V and J are TRBV14 and TRBJ2-1; TRBD2 aligns across 12 bases. The V gene's germline CDR1 is SGHDN and CDR2 FVKESK. This CDR3 is built from 15 residues. V gave up 4 bases and J gave up 9 bases; unmatched junction bases: 7. CDR3 sequence: CASSLGTSGQGEQFF. CDR3 in DNA: TGTGCCAGCAGCCTAGGGACTAGCGGGCAAGGTGAGCAGTTCTTC.

This chain links TRBV27 with TRBJ1-1, with 8 bases that match TRBD1. Germline V gene sequence: CDR1 MNHEY, CDR2 SMNVEV (reference sequence). This CDR3 comprises 14 residues. Trimming cost V 7 bases and J 0 bases; bases outside gene matches: 4. The CDR3 DNA reads as TGTGCCAGCACCTCGGGACAGGTGAACACTGAAGCTTTCTTT. Translation gives CASTSGQVNTEAFF.

The V call is TRBV7-2, the J call TRBJ2-7; TRBD2 matches at 10 bases. The germline CDR1 and CDR2 sequences are SGHTA and FQGNSA. V lost 2 bases, J lost 5 bases, and 6 bases stayed unmatched. The CDR3 spans 15 residues. CDR3 DNA sequence: TGTGCCAGCAGCTTACTGGGACTAGCGATTGACGAGCAGTACTTC. Translating gives CASSLLGLAIDEQYF.

The V call is TRBV19, the J call TRBJ1-5, with 8 positions matching TRBD1. V lost 4 bases and J lost 2; bases outside the gene matches: 7. The CDR3 spans 16 residues. The V gene's germline CDR1 is LNHDA and CDR2 SQIVND (reference sequence). This CDR3 is CASSKGQVKGNQPQHF. The CDR3 DNA reads TGTGCCAGTAGTAAGGGACAGGTGAAAGGCAATCAGCCCCAGCATTTT.

Points on this clone: It is unclear where the CDR3 begins or ends on the DNA, so no DNA is shown, and the CDR3 is as TCRdb lists it. The chain joins TRBV29-1 to TRBJ1-2; the table gives TRBD1 as D, unverified against the DNA. From germline, CDR1 is SQVTM and CDR2 ANQGSEA. The CDR3 contains 13 residues when both ends are counted. Here the CDR3 reads CSVAAGTGIGETF.

This clone was recorded a few times. This chain joins TRBV24-1 and TRBJ1-1; D gene ambiguous. Trimming cost V 6 bases and J 7 bases, with 8 bases left between them. This CDR3 comprises 11 residues. Germline values: CDR1 KGHDR, CDR2 SFDVKD. CDR3 sequence: CATSIGREAFF. The CDR3 nucleotides are TGTGCCACCAGTATTGGGCGTGAAGCTTTCTTT.

The V call is TRBV2, the J call TRBJ2-1; 9 nucleotides agree with TRBD1. Germline lookup yields CDR1 SNHLY and CDR2 FYNNEI. There are 13 residues in the CDR3. V shed 6 bases, J shed 9 bases, and the junction held 6 bases outside the gene matches. The CDR3 protein is CASRGQGGREQFF. DNA of the CDR3: TGTGCCAGCAGGGGACAGGGAGGCCGTGAGCAGTTCTTC.

V and J are TRBV6-5 and TRBJ1-5; D not certain. This CDR3 region has 14 residues. The germline V and J ends were trimmed by 7 bases and 1 base, with 11 bases remaining between them. Germline V lookup: CDR1 MNHEY, CDR2 SVGAGI. This CDR3 reads CASKDSASNQPQHF. The CDR3 region has the DNA TGTGCCAGCAAGGACTCCGCCAGCAATCAGCCCCAGCATTTT.

The rearrangement uses TRBV6-2 or TRBV6-3 and TRBJ2-2, with 7 bases that match TRBD2. V trimming: 2 bases; J trimming: 7 bases; junction bases outside the gene matches: 16. In germline, CDR1 is MNHEY, CDR2 SVGEGT. This CDR3 is built from 18 residues. Written as DNA, the CDR3 is TGTGCCAGCAGTTACCGGCCCCGGACTAGAGGTTTGAGCGGGGAGCTGTTTTTT. Translating it yields CASSYRPRTRGLSGELFF.

V gene TRBV5-6 combines with J gene TRBJ1-2; D remains unclear. The CDR3 contains 15 residues. Germline values: CDR1 SGHDT, CDR2 YYEEEE. V was trimmed by 1 base and J by 1 base, leaving 11 bases between them. The CDR3: CASSLWEADNYGYTF. The CDR3, as DNA: TGTGCCAGCAGCTTGTGGGAGGCAGATAACTATGGCTACACCTTC.

The V gene is TRBV7-2, the J gene TRBJ1-2, with 7 bases matching TRBD1. This CDR3 has 17 amino acids. V gave up 0 bases and J gave up 2 bases; unmatched junction bases: 9. Germline assignment: CDR1 SGHTA and CDR2 FQGNSA. DNA of the CDR3: TGTGCCAGCAGCTTAGCGGGAGGAACAGGGGCCAACTATGGCTACACCTTC. Translating it yields CASSLAGGTGANYGYTF. Variable domain in full (rest from reference TRBV7-2 and TRBJ1-2): GAGVSQSPSNKVTEKGKDVELRCDPISGHTALYWYRQSLGQGLEFLIYFQGNSAPDKSGLPSDRFSAERTGGSVSTLTIQRTQQEDSAVYLCASSLAGGTGANYGYTFGSGTRLTVV.

This rearrangement joins TRBV10-2 to TRBJ2-6; D not resolved. The CDR3 is 13 amino acids. V dropped 7 bases and J dropped 0 bases, with 4 bases sitting between them. The germline gives CDR1 WSHSY, CDR2 SAAADI. The CDR3 nucleotides read TGCGCCAGCACCGGCTCTGGGGCCAACGTCCTGACTTTC. Protein sequence: CASTGSGANVLTF.

The V call is TRBV4-1, the J call TRBJ2-5, with 10 nucleotides matching TRBD1. CDR1 and CDR2 (germline): MGHRA, YSYEKL. The trim removed 3 bases at V and 5 bases at J, leaving 3 bases unmatched. The CDR3 contains 14 residues. CDR3 DNA sequence: TGCGCCAGCAGCCAGACAGGGGGCGCGGAGACCCAGTACTTC. Translated: CASSQTGGAETQYF.

V usage is TRBV14 and J usage is TRBJ1-2; 7 nucleotides match TRBD1. CDR3 size: 14 residues. Losses at the gene ends were 1 base for V and 8 bases for J; bases not matched to a gene: 7. Germline CDR1 and CDR2: SGHDN and FVKESK. This CDR3 reads CASSQGTGEDGYTF. CDR3 DNA sequence: TGTGCCAGCAGCCAAGGCACAGGGGAAGACGGCTACACCTTC.

J is TRBJ2-3 and V is TRBV6-2 or TRBV6-3; 7 bases line up with TRBD2. Germline lookup yields CDR1 MNHEY and CDR2 SVGEGT. This CDR3 has 14 amino acids. The junction had 5 bases not matched to a gene; V was cut back by 6 bases and J by 2 bases. The CDR3 is CASSPGGFTDTQYF. CDR3 in DNA: TGTGCCAGCAGCCCCGGGGGGTTCACAGATACGCAGTATTTT.

The V call is TRBV18, the J call TRBJ1-4; tentative D call: TRBD1 (5 bases). There are 15 residues in the CDR3. Between the trimmed V and J ends, which lost 3 bases and 5 bases, there was a span of 13 bases. The germline V gene encodes CDR1 KGHSH and CDR2 LQKENI. The DNA of the CDR3 is TGTGCCAGCTCACCGAGCGGGACTACCAATGAAAAACTGTTTTTT. Residues: CASSPSGTTNEKLFF.